This T cell receptor beta chain comes out of a study of control samples from healthy donors and cancer patients. Method: immunoSEQ multiplex PCR; TCRdb's copy keeps in-frame clones and lacks some. Found here are 150,000 or so clones, about 93% of them singletons; the top ten hold over 12%. Germline V gives CDR1 SNHLY, CDR2 FYNNEI. The CDR3 has 16 amino acids. Between the trimmed V and J ends, which lost 4 bases and 0 bases, there was a span of 16 bases. The sample consisted of PBMCs. The clonotype originates from a man in his sixties with colorectal cancer. The chain uses TRBV2 and TRBJ2-7; D is possibly TRBD2 (5 bases). The CDR3 protein is CASSAGRASSSYEQYF. As DNA, the CDR3 is TGTGCCAGCAGTGCGGGTCGGGCTAGCTCCTCCTACGAGCAGTACTTC.